This T cell receptor (beta chain) was retrieved from a study of blood T cell repertoires in COVID-19. Overall study: COVID-19 samples collected from the United States, Italy and Spain covered acute and convalescent phases. PBMCs, B-cell-depleted T cells, or T cells were the source of the cDNA or gDNA that made up the material.

Germline values: CDR1 DFQATT, CDR2 SNEGSKA (reference sequence). V was clipped by 7 bases and J by 5 bases, with 2 bases between them. The CDR3 covers 8 residues. Original methodology: Amplification of reference gene primers was used by the study to estimate nucleated cell counts. Profiling relied on immunoSEQ multiplex PCR, and the TCRdb table lists in-frame clones only, not all of them. V and J calls and clone size are those listed in that table; D and trimming were worked out from the DNA. There are about 140,000 clones in the sample; roughly 80% occur only once, and around 9.9% lies in the top ten.

This sequence originates from a man aged 55 to 69 who had recovered from COVID-19. Input material: peripheral blood. This chain uses TRBV20-1 with TRBJ1-2; D is undetermined. CDR3 sequence: CSVYGYTF. The CDR3 nucleotides read TGCAGTGTATATGGCTACACCTTC.